This TCR beta chain was captured in a study of early T cells in non-severe SARS-CoV-2 infection. Across the study: Chains were unpaired, as sequencing was done on bulk RNA from unsorted whole blood.

CDR3 size: 14 residues. V was clipped by 3 bases and J by 3 bases, with 12 bases between them. Germline V CDR1 and CDR2: SQVTM, ANQGSEA. From the 5' RACE reads, TCRdb called clonotypes with MiXCR, one entry per CDR3 protein. This repertoire shows 99,000 or so distinct CDR3 sequences, over 15% found once; its top ten account for around 1.3%. Study-level points and caveats: VDJdb matching skewed toward anti-spike CD8 responses, missing private and CD4 specificities.

For this clonotype: Antigen: not known.

Sequencing input: whole blood. The TCR comes from an adult who was a healthcare worker with PCR-confirmed SARS-CoV-2 infection or an uninfected control (not recorded which). The gene calls are TRBV29-1 and TRBJ2-1, with D tentatively TRBD2 (5 bases). Here the CDR3 reads CSVDGVNSYNEQFF. The CDR3 DNA follows: TGCAGCGTTGACGGGGTAAATAGCTACAATGAGCAGTTCTTC.